This T cell receptor (beta chain) was captured by sequencing in a study of T-cell reconstitution after alpha-beta-depleted transplantation in children. Study-wide findings and caveats: T-cell counts and diversity at one year following transplant were attributed mainly to newly produced T cells. It was surviving recipient T cells and thymic progenitors that gave some patients high TCRbeta diversity at day 60. Expanded graft clones, several hundred of them, were reportedly the source of alpha-beta T cells about two months after transplant.

This clonotype was seen a handful of times. Its target is unknown. As it was prepared, the TCRbeta library received unique molecular identifiers. TCRdb used MiXCR to reprocess the PCR reads, holding one entry per CDR3 protein. This sample carries just over 950,000 distinct CDR3 sequences, roughly 29% of them seen once, and the ten largest clones take around 30%. V trimming: 6 bases; J trimming: 7 bases; junction bases outside the gene matches: 13. Germline values: CDR1 DFQATT, CDR2 SNEGSKA (reference sequence). This CDR3 comprises 14 residues. The receptor was derived from a boy younger than two who had a stem cell transplant for SCID, so the T cells may come from the graft donor. The chain carries TRBV20-1 and TRBJ2-7; 9 bases agree with TRBD2. Sequenced material: PBMCs, mostly from graft donor cells, taken 360 days after TCRalphabeta/CD19-depleted stem cell transplant. The CDR3 region is CSALGGLAGREQYF. As DNA, the CDR3 is TGCAGTGCCCTAGGGGGGCTAGCGGGGCGAGAGCAGTACTTC.